The present entry profiles one TCR beta chain with its context. Which antigen it targets is not known. No base quality values were provided; no much bigger clone lies one nucleotide off. Germline trimming amounts to 0 bases on V and 4 bases on J, with 9 as the count of junction bases outside the gene matches. Reading from cysteine to phenylalanine, the CDR3 counts 17 amino acids. Only the CDR3 portion is preserved as DNA: 51 bases, with reading frame beginning at the first base. Per the germline V gene, SGHDT is the CDR1 and YYEEEE is the CDR2. This entry belongs to a study of cytomegalovirus exposure and HLA in healthy donors listed by TCRdb under 2017. In the study overall: An earlier analysis of some 620 of the donors reported over 250 Gb of sequence data and around 120 million unique TCR beta sequences obtained from around 190 million T cells. An early release covering approximately 600 HLA-typed donors comprised approximately 300 gigabases of sequencing data and tens of millions of unique TCR sequences. The genetic ancestry cluster associated with self-reported Caucasian donors included about four fifths of the roughly 410 genotyped donors. The study aimed to test whether cataloging public T cell receptors could reveal signatures of past pathogen exposure. Using immunosequencing, the study profiled T cell repertoires from approximately 700 subjects and related those repertoires to cytomegalovirus serostatus. Besides the first cohort of roughly 640 subjects, a separate validation cohort made up of 120 different subjects was used. High-throughput TCR immunosequencing, statistical association of individual TCRs with disease status, and machine learning were combined to predict cytomegalovirus infection status. To study patterns of TCR occurrence, a later analysis re-analyzed previously published TCR beta repertoires from 666 donors and added high-resolution HLA genotyping. The later analysis used no new phenotypic data to find candidate immune exposures, relying instead on TCR beta sequences and their occurrence across donors. In an earlier analysis of roughly 580 of the donors, high-throughput TCR beta sequencing was used to judge whether each TCR beta V gene segment behaved as functional or pseudogenic. Donor age, sex, ethnicity and CMV serostatus were collected together with the repertoire data. Genome-wide SNP genotypes for about 65% of the 666 donors were used in a later genetic analysis, which treated that subset as a discovery cohort. All discovery cohort repertoires had been generated on a single sequencing platform. HLA typing included class I and class II loci at four-digit resolution. The number of donors typed differed by locus, with about 629-640 for A, B, C, DRB1 and DQB1, roughly 520 for DQA1, 600 to 610 for DPA1, and about 450 for DPB1. Because of strong linkage in the cohort, roughly 5 DR-DQ haplotypes were treated as single units for association and clustering. Across approximately 400 genotyped donors of the cohort, an average of approximately 240,000 unique TCR beta nucleotide sequences per donor were sequenced, and 15% to 20% of those sequences were non-productive.

The library was prepared using the immunoSEQ multiplex PCR assay. For the multiplex PCR, a mixture combining 60 forward primers for TCR Vbeta segments and 13 reverse primers for TCR Jbeta segments was used. The CDR3 region of rearranged TCR beta genes was amplified from genomic DNA with a multiplex PCR assay. On the Illumina HiSeq System, the amplified TCR beta libraries were sequenced as 87-base-pair reads. In the source study's methods: A later analysis counted some 74 million unique TCR beta chains across the 500 to 850 repertoires, and some 11 million of these chains were shared by at least two donors. Raw reads were error-corrected and collapsed into unique sequences with a nearest-neighbor algorithm that merged closely related sequences to remove PCR and sequencing errors. V, D and J gene segments were assigned by aligning CDR3 sequences to IMGT reference sequences. For a sequence to be retained, at least a six-nucleotide match to both a V gene segment and a J gene segment was required. A rearrangement was called productive if the CDR3 had no stop codons and remained in frame with V and J, and every other rearrangement was called non-productive. Following IMGT convention, CDR3 was defined as the stretch from the second conserved V-encoded cysteine up to the conserved J-encoded phenylalanine. The earlier analysis of more than 450 of the donors excluded sequences that lacked an unambiguous match to a single V gene segment. An earlier analysis of fewer than 650 of the donors classified V segments as functional when productive rearrangements were above 56.7% and as segregating when the standard deviation between donors was above 5%. A statistical classification framework was developed to diagnose cytomegalovirus status using the catalog of TCR beta chain sequences. In a later analysis, V and J genes were assigned by comparing TCR nucleotide sequences against IMGT/GENE-DB human TR gene sequences. A later analysis assigned CDR3 sequences and most-parsimonious VDJ recombination scenarios with the TCRdist pipeline. In a later analysis, every TCR beta chain was defined by the combination of its CDR3 amino acid sequence and its V-gene family, and reads without a unique V-gene family were dropped. In a later analysis, 500 to 700 highly shared, low-generation-probability nucleotide sequences were removed to address suspected cross-contamination and a sequencing artifact. For each public chain, a later analysis derived a clonal expansion index from normalized ranks of inferred template counts within each repertoire. A later analysis computed generation probabilities with a VDJ recombination model fitted to out-of-frame rearrangements, and checked the results against IGoR. Hypergeometric tests were used in a later analysis to score TCR-TCR, TCR-HLA and TCR-CMV co-occurrence, with a repertoire-size bias correction applied to the TCR pairs. To estimate false discovery rates, a later analysis permuted the HLA or CMV assignments 20 times. A later analysis grouped co-occurring TCRs with DBSCAN, adding TCRdist sequence similarity when clustering within HLA-allele-positive subsets. Repertoires with fewer than 30,000 or more than 120,000 public chains, plus five repertoires with anomalous nucleotide sharing, were excluded from co-occurrence clustering. The table comes from immuneACCESS by way of TCRdb, which keeps in-frame sequences with V and J called. Part of the clones is missing from these tables; in studies checked, under half for an unresolved V gene and the rest for unknown reasons. V and J calls and clone size are as listed in that table; D and trimming were resolved from the DNA. This sample holds 75,000 to 100,000 clones; 75% to 85% were observed only once. The ten top clones hold approximately 9.9% of the sample.

On the study overall, not on this receptor specifically: Correlated functional status among segregating V segments might reflect linkage disequilibrium, but an unknown experimental factor could not be ruled out. A group of highly shared sequence variants was considered likely to be a technical artifact of the sequencing pipeline. A further reported finding was that TCR beta sequences accurately predicted the HLA-A and HLA-B alleles for most subjects in the first cohort. A later analysis found that TCR association rates varied across HLA loci, with DRB1 alleles showing the most associated TCRs and HLA-C alleles the fewest. In this cohort, only TCR beta chains were sequenced, and detectable features were limited by the absence of alpha or paired-chain data. While some public TCRs were present in many individuals, most TCR sequences turned up only very rarely across donors. According to a later genetic analysis, donors in an Asian-associated ancestry cluster had fewer N-insertions in productive TCRs than the roughly 670-donor mean. The 87-base-pair reads could not distinguish some IMGT-functional V segments, including TRBV6-2 and TRBV6-3, so those segments were excluded. In a later analysis, HLA-associated TCR beta chains were found to be more clonally expanded and to have lower generation probabilities than equally common non-associated chains. Because counts were too low, roughly 16 rarely observed V segments, including chromosome 9 orphons, were excluded from the earlier analysis of 587 of the donors. An association between a missense DCLRE1C variant and V-gene and J-gene trimming of TCR beta chains was found in a later genetic analysis and replicated in an independent cohort. For the cohort, immune exposure information was limited to CMV serostatus. In an earlier analysis of roughly 500 of the donors, most TCR beta V segments appeared in productive rearrangements about 87% or about 30% of the time, broadly matching IMGT annotations. The study gave a list of more than 150 TCR beta chains associated with cytomegalovirus. According to a later analysis, parvovirus B19, influenza, CMV and Epstein-Barr virus appeared linked to several top co-occurrence clusters. At a false discovery rate of 0.05, a later analysis linked around 17,000 TCR beta sequences to specific HLA alleles. HLA typing was unavailable for some donors at each locus, so association tests used only the typed subset. Sequencing depth was assumed to be roughly uniform across donors in the presence/absence analyses, though that assumption may not hold. A few of the identified cytomegalovirus-associated TCR beta chains were confirmed in vitro to be specific for cytomegalovirus antigens. In a later analysis, most CMV-associated TCR beta chains were found to appear HLA-restricted, with HLA associations seemingly driven largely by CMV exposure. In both the original and validation cohorts, the classifier was reported to diagnose cytomegalovirus status with high specificity and sensitivity. The authors suggested that the approach could potentially be generalized to other disease states and immunological phenotypes. When HLA alleles, especially DR and DQ, strongly co-occurred, attributing TCR associations to individual alleles was difficult.

The cohort consisted of fewer than 700 healthy bone marrow donors. Cohort members were all nominally healthy when sampled, although unrecorded immune exposures were likely present. The donor was CMV seropositive and belonged to the group of around 300 seropositive cohort members. Every donor gave a peripheral blood sample, and the peripheral blood mononuclear cells from that sample were used for TCR beta sequencing. Genomic DNA was extracted from the blood cell samples with the Qiagen DNeasy Blood Extraction Kit. This chain is built from TRBV5-6 and TRBJ2-5, with 10 bases aligning to TRBD2. The clonotype was recovered from a man aged 18 to 30 in good health and CMV-seropositive. The source material was PBMCs. The DNA reads as follows: TGTGCCAGCAGCTTGGTGGTAGCGGGGGGCCAGGGAGAGACCCAGTACTTC. Its translation reads: CASSLVVAGGQGETQYF.